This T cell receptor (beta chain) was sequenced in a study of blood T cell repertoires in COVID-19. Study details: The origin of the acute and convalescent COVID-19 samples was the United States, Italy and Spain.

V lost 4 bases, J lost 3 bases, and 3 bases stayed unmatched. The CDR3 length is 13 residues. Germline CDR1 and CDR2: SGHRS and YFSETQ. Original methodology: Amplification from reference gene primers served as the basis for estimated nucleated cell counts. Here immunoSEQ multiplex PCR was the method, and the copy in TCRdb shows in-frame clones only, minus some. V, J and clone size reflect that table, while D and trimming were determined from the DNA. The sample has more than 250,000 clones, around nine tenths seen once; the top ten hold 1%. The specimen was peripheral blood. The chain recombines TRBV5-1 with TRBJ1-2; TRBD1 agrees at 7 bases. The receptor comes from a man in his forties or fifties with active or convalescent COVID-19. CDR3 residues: CASSIGQDYGYTF. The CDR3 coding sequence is TGCGCCAGCAGCATAGGACAGGACTATGGCTACACCTTC. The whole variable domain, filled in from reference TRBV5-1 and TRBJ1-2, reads KAGVTQTPRYLIKTRGQQVTLSCSPISGHRSVSWYQQTPGQGLQFLFEYFSETQRNKGNFPGRFSGRQFSNSRSEMNVSTLELGDSALYLCASSIGQDYGYTFGSGTRLTVV.